The T cell receptor beta chain described here comes from a study of shared clonotypes between healthy human individuals. Cells designated naive CD8 were CD45RO-negative and were positively selected for CCR7, with terminally differentiated effector memory CD45RA+ cells excluded. CDR3 length: 15 amino acids. Germline V gene sequence: CDR1 MNHEY, CDR2 SVGAGI. V shed 0 bases and J shed 4 bases, with 13 bases lying between them. This table comes from immunoSEQ multiplex PCR, and its TCRdb copy is limited to in-frame clones, with some not included. This table holds about 2.1 million clones, roughly 95% found once.

Sequenced sample: naive CD8+ T cells from PBMCs. This TCR was recovered from a man between 18 and 35 years old in good health. Some clones in this sample may be carry-over from other donors' samples. The chain uses TRBV6-5 and TRBJ2-7; no clear D gene. Here the CDR3 reads CASSYSNRKAYEQYF. CDR3 DNA: TGTGCCAGCAGTTACTCGAACCGGAAGGCTTACGAGCAGTACTTC.